The present entry profiles one TCR beta chain with its context. Its specificity is not known. The sample comes from a study of chemoradiotherapy in HPV16-positive cancers. Study-level information: A couple of HPV16-positive patients' cells yielded candidate HPV-specific clones and common motifs. Findings of the study overall: HPV-responsive T-cell expansion during chemoradiotherapy was linked to improved recurrence-free survival in HPV16-positive patients. Candidate HPV-specific clones and E7-related TCR motifs grew in tumor during treatment.

This CDR3 region has 13 residues. In germline, CDR1 is SGHAT, CDR2 FQNNGV. V lost 8 bases to trimming and J lost 9 bases, with 20 bases between them. TCRdb's copy holds only in-frame clones and misses some; the assay was immunoSEQ multiplex PCR. The data hold a few thousand clones, with about 76% observed a single time. The receptor comes from a human donor with HPV-associated anogenital cancer. Sampling took place from a patient who underwent chemoradiotherapy. The chain joins TRBV11-2 to TRBJ2-7, with D maybe TRBD1 (5 bases). Written as DNA, the CDR3 is TGTGCCAGCGCCCCGGGTGGACAATATGGGCAGTACTTC. Protein: CASAPGGQYGQYF.